These 10 T cell receptor beta chains were sequenced from one sample in a study of T-cell reconstitution after alpha-beta-depleted transplantation in children. The TCRbeta library incorporated unique molecular identifiers. TCRdb used MiXCR to reprocess the PCR reads, holding one entry per CDR3 protein. The top ten clones hold 30% to 45% of a sample with roughly 570,000 distinct CDR3 sequences, around 27% of them seen once. The material was PBMCs, obtained before TCRalphabeta/CD19-depleted stem cell transplant. These receptors were taken from a boy under three years old with Wiskott-Aldrich syndrome, due to receive a stem cell transplant.

This clonotype occurred once. This chain joins TRBV5-1 and TRBJ2-7; 14 bases match TRBD2. Germline CDR1 SGHRS, CDR2 YFSETQ. After removal of 0 bases from V and 4 bases from J, the junction contained 3 bases not matched to a gene. The length of the CDR3 is 16 residues. The DNA for the CDR3 is TGCGCCAGCAGCTTGGCCAGGACTAGCGGGGGGTACGAGCAGTACTTC. It codes for CASSLARTSGGYEQYF. The variable domain in full, completed from reference TRBV5-1 and TRBJ2-7, reads KAGVTQTPRYLIKTRGQQVTLSCSPISGHRSVSWYQQTPGQGLQFLFEYFSETQRNKGNFPGRFSGRQFSNSRSEMNVSTLELGDSALYLCASSLARTSGGYEQYFGPGTRLTVT.

In this sample, this clonotype turned up a few times. The chain combines TRBV5-1 with TRBJ1-5; D gene ambiguous. The CDR3 has 13 residues. Trimming took off 2 bases at V and 6 bases at J, with 9 bases between the two ends. Germline lookup yields CDR1 SGHRS and CDR2 YFSETQ. The CDR3 DNA reads as TGCGCCAGCAGCTTTGGAGGGAGTCAGCCCCAGCATTTT. As protein: CASSFGGSQPQHF.

There are a few counts of this clonotype. This chain connects TRBV5-1 to TRBJ2-1, with D possibly being TRBD1 (6 bases). Between the trimmed V and J ends, which lost 2 bases and 4 bases, there was a span of 13 bases. The CDR3 has 15 amino acids. CDR1 is SGHRS and CDR2 is YFSETQ in the germline V gene. The CDR3: CASSFLGGLYNEQFF. The CDR3 coding sequence is TGCGCCAGCAGCTTCCTAGGGGGATTATACAATGAGCAGTTCTTC. Full variable domain (remainder filled in from reference TRBV5-1 and TRBJ2-1): KAGVTQTPRYLIKTRGQQVTLSCSPISGHRSVSWYQQTPGQGLQFLFEYFSETQRNKGNFPGRFSGRQFSNSRSEMNVSTLELGDSALYLCASSFLGGLYNEQFFGPGTRLTVL.

The table lists this clonotype with a few counts. The V gene is TRBV12-3 or TRBV12-4, the J gene TRBJ1-6; D gene uncertain. The CDR3 runs 14 residues. Trimming cost V 3 bases and J 7 bases, with 10 bases left between them. The CDR3 DNA is TGTGCCAGCAGTTTTAGACGGATGAATTCACCCCTCCACTTT. Amino acids: CASSFRRMNSPLHF.

In this sample, this clonotype turned up a few times. This rearrangement joins TRBV7-6 to TRBJ2-7; 7 bases match TRBD1. With 2 bases clipped from V and 5 bases from J, the junction kept 3 bases outside the gene matches. Germline V CDR1 and CDR2: SGHVS, FNYEAQ. The CDR3 is made up of 13 amino acids. CDR3 region: CASSLRQGHEQYF. In DNA, the CDR3 is TGTGCCAGCAGCTTACGACAGGGCCACGAGCAGTACTTC.

This clonotype was seen more than once but under ten times. The J gene is TRBJ2-2, the V gene TRBV30, with a weak D call TRBD2 (6 bases). In germline, CDR1 is GTSNPN, CDR2 SVGIG (reference sequence). CDR3 length: 12 amino acids. The V end was cut by 8 bases, the J end by 3 bases, with 10 bases between. CDR3 amino acids: CARERDTGELFF. CDR3 sequence (DNA): TGTGCCCGGGAGAGGGACACCGGGGAGCTGTTTTTT.

The CDR3 DNA sequence: TGCGCCAGCAGCTTCATACCGGGACCTAATGAAAAACTGTTTTTT. Translated: CASSFIPGPNEKLFF. This chain joins TRBV5-1 and TRBJ1-4; TRBD1 might be the D (5 bases). CDR3 length: 15 residues. Between the trimmed V and J ends, which lost 2 bases and 3 bases, there was a span of 11 bases. Germline V CDR1 and CDR2: SGHRS, YFSETQ.

The genes are TRBV13 and TRBJ1-1; D not certain. The V end was cut by 5 bases, the J end by 6 bases, with 13 bases between. Germline V lookup: CDR1 PRHDT, CDR2 FYEKMQ (reference sequence). CDR3 length: 13 amino acids. CDR3 nucleotide sequence: TGTGCCAGCAGCCGTACCAGATACCCTGAAGCTTTCTTT. Encoded protein: CASSRTRYPEAFF.

The rearrangement uses TRBV20-1 and TRBJ2-6; no clear D gene. Trimming left V 5 bases short and J 0 bases short, with 8 bases between. The CDR3 spans 14 residues. Germline CDR1 and CDR2: DFQATT and SNEGSKA (reference sequence). The CDR3 is CSARKSSGANVLTF. CDR3 coding DNA: TGCAGTGCTCGAAAAAGCTCTGGGGCCAACGTCCTGACTTTC.

The chain combines TRBV5-1 with TRBJ2-1; 11 positions agree with TRBD2. The germline V gene encodes CDR1 SGHRS and CDR2 YFSETQ. V lost 7 bases and J lost 0; bases outside the gene matches: 15. This CDR3 spans 19 amino acids. CDR3 residues: CASSYYSLAGGVSYNEQFF. The CDR3, as DNA: TGCGCCAGCTCCTACTACTCTCTAGCGGGAGGCGTCTCCTACAATGAGCAGTTCTTC. Together with reference TRBV5-1 and TRBJ2-1, the CDR3 gives the full variable domain: KAGVTQTPRYLIKTRGQQVTLSCSPISGHRSVSWYQQTPGQGLQFLFEYFSETQRNKGNFPGRFSGRQFSNSRSEMNVSTLELGDSALYLCASSYYSLAGGVSYNEQFFGPGTRLTVL.